This entry features one T cell receptor (beta chain) sequence. This entry is derived from a study of blood T cell repertoires in COVID-19. Original analysis: Amplification from reference gene primers served as the basis for estimated nucleated cell counts. The data were produced by immunoSEQ multiplex PCR, yet TCRdb's version contains in-frame clones alone and is incomplete. V, J and clone size reflect that table, while D and trimming were determined from the DNA. The table has roughly 120,000 clones, less than 95% seen once; the top ten hold 1.8%. This CDR3 contains 15 residues. Germline V gene sequence: CDR1 MNHEY, CDR2 SVGEGT. V trimming: 5 bases; J trimming: 5 bases; junction bases outside the gene matches: 11.

The TCR was taken from a human donor with active COVID-19. The donor label of this sample is uncertain. This chain joins TRBV6-2 or TRBV6-3 and TRBJ2-5; 7 nucleotides match TRBD2. The sample consisted of peripheral blood. In DNA form, the CDR3 reads TGTGCCAGCAGTAAACTTAGCGGGCAAAAGGAGACCCAGTACTTC. It specifies CASSKLSGQKETQYF.